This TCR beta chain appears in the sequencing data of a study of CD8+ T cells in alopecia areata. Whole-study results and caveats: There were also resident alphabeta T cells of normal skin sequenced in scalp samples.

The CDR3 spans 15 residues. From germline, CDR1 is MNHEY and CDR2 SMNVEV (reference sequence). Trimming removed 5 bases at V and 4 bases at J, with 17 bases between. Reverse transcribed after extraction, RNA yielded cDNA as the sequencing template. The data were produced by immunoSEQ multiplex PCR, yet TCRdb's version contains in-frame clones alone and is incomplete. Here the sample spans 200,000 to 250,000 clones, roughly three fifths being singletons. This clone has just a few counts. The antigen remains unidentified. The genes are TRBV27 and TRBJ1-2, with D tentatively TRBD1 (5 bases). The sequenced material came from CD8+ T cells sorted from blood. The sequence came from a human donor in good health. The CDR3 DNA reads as TGTGCCAGCAGTCCTGGTGGGGCAAGCAGCTATGGCTACACCTTC. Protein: CASSPGGASSYGYTF.